This TCR beta chain was obtained from a study of response to subunit inactivated influenza vaccine. TCRdb reprocessed the RT-PCR reads via MiXCR and lists one record per CDR3 protein. The table has about 500,000 distinct CDR3 sequences, under 8.5% seen once. Here the sequenced sample was PBMCs from blood, taken around 25 months after vaccination. This receptor was taken from a man in his fifties or sixties who received an inactivated influenza vaccine.

CDR3 region: CAWSVGGPYNEQFF. In DNA, the CDR3 is TGTGCCTGGAGTGTCGGAGGCCCCTACAATGAGCAGTTCTTC. V and J are TRBV30 and TRBJ2-1; maybe TRBD2 (5 bases). Trimming took 0 bases from V and 2 from J, leaving 8 bases between them. Germline values: CDR1 GTSNPN, CDR2 SVGIG (reference sequence). The CDR3 consists of 14 residues.